This T cell receptor (beta chain) was recorded in a study of identical twins (dated by TCRdb to 2015 to 2016). Study-level background: To test whether fetal clonotypes persist, this study deep-sequenced TCR alpha and beta repertoires from monozygotic twins, from unrelated adults of various ages, and from cord blood. Replicate twin experiments were performed at different times using different library preparation protocols to rule out contamination. The research as a whole found: Fewer insertions were carried by abundant cord blood beta clonotypes; a weaker similar trend was observed in young adult naive repertoires, while no such trend was observed in memory repertoires. Out-of-frame TCR alpha sequences shared between twins showed an excess of low generation-probability sequences compared with coincidental sharing between unrelated individuals. Recombination models systematically underestimated out-of-frame TCR alpha sharing in monozygotic twins but agreed with sharing between unrelated individuals. The excess sharing between twins in beta out-of-frame sequences was weaker because fewer shared sequences reduced the signal-to-noise ratio. Invariant T cells such as MAIT and iNKT could partly confound zero-insertion analyses, though diverse VJ usage argued against this for most clonotypes. Because the same donors could not be followed over many years, the conclusions relied on cross-sectional statistical analysis.

The CDR3 goes from the cysteine to the phenylalanine over 14 residues. Only the CDR3 portion is preserved as DNA: 42 bases, with reading frame beginning at the first base. Trimming takes 7 bases from V and 3 bases from J, and the germline ends sit 14 bases apart. CDR1 and CDR2 are drawn from the germline V gene: ENHRY, SYGVKD. The library was produced with 5' RACE. Sequencing relied on an Illumina HiSeq 2000. A universal primer binding site was introduced by template switching, and a unique molecular identifier was present in the final cDNA, enabling accurate counting of TCR cDNA molecules. Specific primers in the conserved constant-segment region were used to synthesize first-strand cDNA for the TCR alpha and beta chains. Each cDNA library was double barcoded, with a SMART-Mk sample barcode plus Illumina barcodes, to control for contamination. TruSeq adapter sequences, together with Illumina sample barcodes, were added in two successive PCR steps. The TCR alpha and beta cDNA libraries were sequenced on the Illumina HiSeq platform using custom primers. In the authors' own workflow: Raw reads were processed with MiGEC to extract unique molecular identifiers, and MiXCR was used to determine CDR3 positions. Recombination models were inferred per individual with the repgenHMM and IGoR tools using an EM algorithm. Shared clonotype analysis was performed with the tcR package in R, normalizing sharing by the product of cloneset sizes. To study raw recombination without the effects of thymic and clonal selection, out-of-frame nonproductive sequences were analyzed. The public reads were run again by TCRdb, first through fastp at Q25 and then through MiXCR, and only productive beta chains were kept. Here each entry gathers all rows of one CDR3 protein and keeps the most common genes and DNA. The V and J calls and clone size come from TCRdb's table, not from the authors' own analysis. The sample contains more than 650,000 distinct CDR3 sequences, roughly 6% of them found a single time. Under 2% of the sample is held by the ten biggest clonotypes.

This clonotype came up many times. Its antigen has not been determined. The sample holds no much larger clone one base away, and base qualities are not on file. Only healthy Caucasian donors were included. Three unrelated non-twin adults were additionally sequenced: a male aged 18 to 30, a male aged 50 to 59 and a female aged 50 to 59. Miltenyi CD45RO+ enrichment and human naive T-cell isolation kits were used to isolate memory (CD45RO+) and naive T cells from PBMC. The receptor chain draws on TRBV10-3 and TRBJ2-3; the best D guess is TRBD1, with 6 bases matching. Sequencing input: naive T cells sorted from blood. In the paper's terms, the cell subset or site label means: cells isolated with a human naive T-cell isolation kit. This sequence originates from a man aged 18-30 years in good health. The sequenced DNA is TGTGCCATCATGGAACAGGGCAGGACAGATACGCAGTATTTT. It codes for CAIMEQGRTDTQYF.